These T cell receptor beta chains were read from a single sample in a study of blood T cells in healthy people across ages. TCRdb itself ran the 5' RACE reads through MiXCR, one entry per CDR3 protein. The data show just over 1 million distinct CDR3 sequences, 45% seen once. Sequenced material: blood. The source of these receptors is a woman aged 60-75 years in good health. Both conserved end residues are trimmed from each CDR3.

CDR3aa | v_gene
ASSKALSSREKKETQY | TRBV21-1
ASSLAASADEQF | TRBV5-1
AWMDKGPRQETQY | TRBV30
AWGKYYNEQF | TRBV30
ASRRQGGLADRILQF | TRBV27
ASRRDRSSDIQY | TRBV6-5
ASSNPGGRVTDTQY | TRBV21-1
ASSLSGVAREQF | TRBV12-3/TRBV12-4
ASSVGTRGEYEQY | TRBV9
SVVGYNEQF | TRBV29-1
SARPSGTRSSYEQY | TRBV20-1
ASSAQQGGYGYT | TRBV5-1
AGSLSGRDEQF | TRBV12-3/TRBV12-4
ASSAGRAGGKNIQY | TRBV12-3/TRBV12-4
ASSYLLGSLPSNTGELF | TRBV13
ASSLSGGSKNIQY | TRBV27
ASSPTLTSNYEQY | TRBV7-8
ASSEQIAGAYNEQF | TRBV2
GARDGVRDEQY | TRBV20-1
ASSVAGTQY | TRBV11-2
ASSPFMGGGNTIY | TRBV12-3/TRBV12-4
SANRGGGTNTGAF | TRBV20-1
ASSLATTGYNEQF | TRBV5-1
ASRVSSTDTQY | TRBV11-2
SVDTGTYNEQF | TRBV29-1
ASGSLPEGRETQY | TRBV12-3/TRBV12-4
ASSQGLAGGSWQF | TRBV4-2
ASRRVTGTEAF | TRBV28
ASSRDAAYGYT | TRBV2
ASSLGQEYEQY | TRBV12-3/TRBV12-4
ASRNRRTTTDTQY | TRBV6-5
ATSDSPRGIGAQPQH | TRBV24-1
ASSREAAALT | TRBV5-1
ASRRGVQGTSGRSYEQY | TRBV6-2/TRBV6-3
AGSDSRDGNSYEQY | TRBV9
ASSERGREQY | TRBV2
ASSRDGASSTGGLF | TRBV6-6
SVVSGATYEQY | TRBV29-1
SAIKGGVQETQY | TRBV20-1
ASSWGVAGGGNEQF | TRBV5-1
ASSFLEQAYEQY | TRBV7-9
ASSYSKGQGSYEQY | TRBV6-5
ASRVARSRDNEQF | TRBV6-1
ASSAWTGEADTQY | TRBV6-1
ASSRQGTNTEAF | TRBV6-5
ASLDPFSYNEQF | TRBV12-3/TRBV12-4
ASSVTPGVDEQF | TRBV27
ASSFAGTGSYEQY | TRBV5-1
ASTPTDSSSYEQY | TRBV3-1
ATSGGGGTDTQY | TRBV24-1
ASSFLSGRPHEQY | TRBV27
ASSVVGEVEQF | TRBV9
ASSVPPLAVLGDEQF | TRBV9
ASSPGSGAYNEQF | TRBV11-3